This T cell receptor (beta chain) was sequenced in a study of shared clonotypes between healthy human individuals. General study points: Sequencing depth was expected to affect clonotype sharing among donors.

Only a few counts were recorded for this clone. The antigen is unknown. The CDR3 runs to 14 residues. Germline assignment: CDR1 SGHRS and CDR2 YFSETQ. The V gene lost 4 bases and the J gene lost 1 base, with 11 bases spanning the gap. Adults of Caucasian background living in Nashville, Tennessee made up all donors. For unsorted PBMC, 250 to 300 ng DNA per replicate equaled roughly 30,000 T cell genomes. Under the authors' procedure: Sequence data from immunoSEQ were junction-only and lacked quality scores; consequently, filtering differed. TCRdb keeps only in-frame clones here, not all; method: immunoSEQ multiplex PCR. That table supplies the V and J calls and clone size; D and trimming were determined from the DNA. The profile shows 90,000 to 100,000 clones, 40% to 55% of them singletons.

The sequence was collected from a woman aged 40-49 years in good health. Some clones in this sample may be carry-over from other donors' samples. The chain links TRBV5-1 to TRBJ2-5; D unresolved. Specimen: PBMCs. The CDR3 DNA follows: TGCGCCAGCAGCCCGGGTTCCACCCAAGAGACCCAGTACTTC. Its protein is CASSPGSTQETQYF.